This T cell receptor beta chain was captured in a study of T cell repertoires in cytomegalovirus infection. As for the study in general: Indications came from public TCR beta signatures; they pointed to CMV infection and to a matching HLA type.

TCRdb processed the reads anew with MiXCR; each CDR3 protein has one entry. The profile shows some 680,000 distinct CDR3 sequences, approximately 40% of them singletons. The clonotype originates from a human donor in good health (CMV status not recorded). Some clones in this sample may be carry-over from other donors' samples. Sequencing was performed on PBMCs.

CDR3 coding DNA: TGTGCCACCAGCATATTGCAGGGGGTCAAAGAGACCCAGTACTTC. This translates into CATSILQGVKETQYF. This chain connects TRBV15 to TRBJ2-5; 7 bases line up with TRBD1. J lost 3 bases, V lost 4 bases, and 8 bases had no gene match. The length of the CDR3 is 15 residues. Germline V gene lookup returns CDR1 LNHNV and CDR2 YYDKDF (reference sequence). Full variable domain (missing parts from reference TRBV15 and TRBJ2-5): DAMVIQNPRYQVTQFGKPVTLSCSQTLNHNVMYWYQQKSSQAPKLLFHYYDKDFNNEADTPDNFQSRRPNTSFCFLDIRSPGLGDTAMYLCATSILQGVKETQYFGPGTRLLVL.